A single sample is the source of the 25 T cell receptor beta chains below, sequenced in a study of blood T cell repertoires in COVID-19. Clones were read by immunoSEQ multiplex PCR, and TCRdb kept only the in-frame ones, dropping some. The sample carries around 25,000 clones, approximately 90% recorded once. The sample taken for sequencing was peripheral blood. These receptors were collected from a human donor in a cohort sampled during active COVID-19.

The J gene is TRBJ1-3, the V gene TRBV13; possible D gene TRBD1, 6 bases. CDR3 size: 15 residues. The germline gives CDR1 PRHDT, CDR2 FYEKMQ (reference sequence). V dropped 2 bases and J dropped 1 base, with 9 bases sitting between them. In DNA form, the CDR3 reads TGTGCCAGCAGCTTAAAAGGGGGATCTGGAAACACCATATATTTT. It yields the protein CASSLKGGSGNTIYF.

The J gene is TRBJ2-1, the V gene TRBV11-2; 9 bases line up with TRBD1. Looked up from germline, CDR1 is SGHAT and CDR2 is FQNNGV. J was trimmed by 5 bases and V by 4 bases; bases with no gene match: 6. The CDR3 covers 15 residues. For the CDR3, the DNA is TGTGCCAGCAGCTCCGGAGGACAGGGGAACAATGAGCAGTTCTTC. It specifies CASSSGGQGNNEQFF. Full variable domain (outside the CDR3, taken from reference TRBV11-2 and TRBJ2-1): EAGVAQSPRYKIIEKRQSVAFWCNPISGHATLYWYQQILGQGPKLLIQFQNNGVVDDSQLPKDRFSAERLKGVDSTLKIQPAKLEDSAVYLCASSSGGQGNNEQFFGPGTRLTVL.

This rearrangement joins TRBV11-2 to TRBJ1-6; D perhaps matches TRBD1 (5 bases). This CDR3 spans 14 amino acids. Germline V gene lookup returns CDR1 SGHAT and CDR2 FQNNGV. Trimming stripped 1 base from V and 7 bases from J, with 8 bases between. The chain's CDR3 is CASSLGGLNSPLHF. In DNA, the CDR3 is TGTGCCAGCAGCTTAGGGGGCTTGAATTCACCCCTCCACTTT.

The genes are TRBV28 and TRBJ2-3, with TRBD1 identical over 10 bases. Germline lookup yields CDR1 MDHEN and CDR2 SYDVKM. CDR3 length: 15 residues. Trimming removed 5 bases from V and 2 bases from J; junction bases left unmatched: 4. The CDR3, as DNA: TGTGCCAGCAGTGGGACAGGGGCGTCCACAGATACGCAGTATTTT. Translated, it gives CASSGTGASTDTQYF.

The chain combines TRBV30 with TRBJ1-1; perhaps TRBD1 as D (5 bases). Trimming took 4 bases from V and 4 from J, leaving 22 bases between them. Germline V gene data show CDR1 as GTSNPN and CDR2 as SVGIG (reference sequence). CDR3 length: 16 amino acids. The CDR3 DNA is TGTGCCTGGAAGGCGGGATCCCTTCCCGGGGCCACTGAAGCTTTCTTT. Its protein product is CAWKAGSLPGATEAFF.

The genes are TRBV19 and TRBJ2-1, with D possibly being TRBD1 (6 bases). The CDR3 has 14 residues. Trimming took off 2 bases at V and 2 bases at J, with 7 bases between the two ends. The germline V gene has CDR1 LNHDA and CDR2 SQIVND (reference sequence). As DNA, the CDR3 is TGTGCCAGTAGTATACAGGGGACCTACAATGAGCAGTTCTTC. It codes for CASSIQGTYNEQFF.

The V call is TRBV7-8, the J call TRBJ2-7; weak D call: TRBD2 (6 bases). With 1 base removed from V and 3 bases from J, the gap between germline ends came to 13 bases. Germline assignment: CDR1 SGHVS and CDR2 FQNEAQ. This CDR3 region has 15 residues. The CDR3 protein is CASSLVALGGYEQYF. In DNA form, the CDR3 reads TGTGCCAGCAGCTTAGTGGCCCTCGGGGGCTACGAGCAGTACTTC.

V is TRBV2 and J is TRBJ1-2; no firm D call. The CDR3 is 15 residues long. Germline V lookup: CDR1 SNHLY, CDR2 FYNNEI. Trimming removed 6 bases at V and 4 bases at J, with 18 bases between. CDR3 sequence (DNA): TGTGCCAGCAGGCCTTCCCCGATGGGAGTCTATGGCTACACCTTC. This encodes CASRPSPMGVYGYTF.

This chain joins TRBV5-1 and TRBJ2-5; TRBD1 agrees at 9 bases. V shed 4 bases and J 5 bases; nucleotides not matched to a gene: 9. This CDR3 spans 15 amino acids. Germline V gene data show CDR1 as SGHRS and CDR2 as YFSETQ. In nucleotides, the CDR3 is TGCGCCAGCAGCCAAGGGACAGGGCCGTGGGAGACCCAGTACTTC. Encoded protein: CASSQGTGPWETQYF.

The J gene is TRBJ1-4, the V gene TRBV6-1; D unclear. V lost 1 base and J lost 4, with 10 bases in between. Germline V gene lookup returns CDR1 MNHNS and CDR2 SASEGT. The CDR3 is 15 amino acids. CDR3 nucleotides: TGTGCCAGCAGTGAAGGGGCACCTTATAATGAAAAACTGTTTTTT. It codes for CASSEGAPYNEKLFF.

J is TRBJ1-2 and V is TRBV2; D is unclear. Trimming shortened V by 2 bases and J by 4 bases, and 8 bases separated the two germline ends. This CDR3 is built from 13 residues. Germline lookup yields CDR1 SNHLY and CDR2 FYNNEI. Here the CDR3 DNA reads TGTGCCAGCAGTGAACAGGTTCCCTATGGCTACACCTTC. It translates to CASSEQVPYGYTF.

This chain joins TRBV12-3 or TRBV12-4 and TRBJ2-1, with D perhaps TRBD2 (5 bases). The CDR3 has 13 residues. Trimming removed 3 bases from V and 8 bases from J, with 11 bases in between. CDR3 coding DNA: TGTGCCAGCAGTTTGGCTAGGACTTATGAGCAGTTCTTC. The encoded protein is CASSLARTYEQFF.

This clone showed up just once. V usage is TRBV9 and J usage is TRBJ2-7; 11 positions match TRBD2. The germline CDR1 and CDR2 sequences are SGDLS and YYNGEE. There are 15 residues in the CDR3. V lost 3 bases and J lost 2; bases outside the gene matches: 4. The CDR3 coding sequence is TGTGCCAGCAGCGCGGGACTAGCGGCCCCCTACGAGCAGTACTTC. Protein: CASSAGLAAPYEQYF. The complete variable domain, with remaining parts taken from reference TRBV9 and TRBJ2-7, reads DSGVTQTPKHLITATGQRVTLRCSPRSGDLSVYWYQQSLDQGLQFLIQYYNGEERAKGNILERFSAQQFPDLHSELNLSSLELGDSALYFCASSAGLAAPYEQYFGPGTRLTVT.

The chain employs TRBV9 and TRBJ1-4; TRBD1 agrees at 8 bases. J gave up 7 bases and V 2 bases, and 4 bases lay outside the gene matches. Germline V gene lookup returns CDR1 SGDLS and CDR2 YYNGEE. The CDR3 extends over 14 amino acids. CDR3 DNA sequence: TGTGCCAGCAGCGTTACAGGGGGAGCTGAAAAACTGTTTTTT. Translating gives CASSVTGGAEKLFF.

This chain uses TRBV4-1 with TRBJ1-1; D is unclear. V was clipped by 1 base and J by 0 bases, with 9 bases between them. Germline CDR1 is MGHRA and CDR2 is YSYEKL. The CDR3 contains 15 residues. The CDR3 loop reads CASSQVGQVNTEAFF. The CDR3 nucleotides read TGCGCCAGCAGCCAAGTGGGCCAGGTGAACACTGAAGCTTTCTTT.

The CDR3 DNA sequence: TGTGCCAGCGCCCGCGAGAGCACAGATACGCAGTATTTT. As protein: CASARESTDTQYF. This chain links TRBV6-4 with TRBJ2-3; D is ambiguous. The CDR3 sequence is 13 residues long. Germline lookup yields CDR1 MRHNA and CDR2 SNTAGT. The V gene lost 8 bases and the J gene lost 0 bases, with 9 bases spanning the gap.

The V and J genes are TRBV28 and TRBJ1-1; D remains unclear. This CDR3 contains 13 residues. V lost 2 bases to trimming and J lost 8 bases, with 12 bases between them. Germline values: CDR1 MDHEN, CDR2 SYDVKM. The CDR3 DNA reads as TGTGCCAGCAGTTTAGCCGATACGCGGGAAGCTTTCTTT. Encoded protein: CASSLADTREAFF. Full variable domain (remainder filled in from reference TRBV28 and TRBJ1-1): DVKVTQSSRYLVKRTGEKVFLECVQDMDHENMFWYRQDPGLGLRLIYFSYDVKMKEKGDIPEGYSVSREKKERFSLILESASTNQTSMYLCASSLADTREAFFGQGTRLTVV.

The rearrangement joins TRBV7-9 to TRBJ2-2; possible D gene TRBD1, 6 bases. The CDR3 consists of 14 residues. Trimming cost V 3 bases and J 4 bases, with 9 bases left between them. Germline assignment: CDR1 SEHNR and CDR2 FQNEAQ (reference sequence). The DNA for the CDR3 is TGTGCCAGCAGCTTCCAGGGGACCACCGGGGAGCTGTTTTTT. Its protein is CASSFQGTTGELFF.

The V gene is TRBV10-3, the J gene TRBJ2-7, with 8 bases that match TRBD2. CDR3 length: 13 residues. After removal of 11 bases from V and 5 bases from J, the junction contained 11 bases not matched to a gene. Germline CDR1 reads ENHRY; CDR2 reads SYGVKD. CDR3 bases: TGTGCCGCGGGGTCGGGACTAGAAAACGAGCAGTACTTC. Encoded protein: CAAGSGLENEQYF.

The chain is built from TRBV1 and TRBJ1-2; the D call in the table, TRBD1, was not verified against the DNA. TRBV1 is annotated as a pseudogene. The CDR3 length is 16 residues. For the CDR3, the DNA is TGCACCAGCAGCCAAGATCATCGGGACAGGGTGTATGGCTACACCTTC. Translation gives CTSSQDHRDRVYGYTF.

This clone was observed a single time. This chain joins TRBV19 and TRBJ2-1, with a possible D match to TRBD2 (5 bases). The CDR3 is 15 amino acids. CDR1 and CDR2 from the germline V gene are LNHDA and SQIVND (reference sequence). V gave up 7 bases and J gave up 0 bases, with 13 bases separating them. CDR3 nucleotide sequence: TGTGCCAGTACCTCTGGGGAGAGCTCCTACAATGAGCAGTTCTTC. Its protein product is CASTSGESSYNEQFF.

This chain links TRBV7-3 with TRBJ2-1, with D maybe TRBD2 (5 bases). V lost 5 bases and J lost 0, with 17 bases in between. This CDR3 region has 17 residues. Germline V gene sequence: CDR1 SGHTA, CDR2 FQGTGA. The CDR3 region is CASSPSPADHSYNEQFF. The CDR3 DNA follows: TGTGCCAGCAGCCCATCCCCAGCGGACCACTCCTACAATGAGCAGTTCTTC.

The chain recombines TRBV4-1 with TRBJ2-5, with TRBD2 identical over 8 bases. This CDR3 spans 15 amino acids. The V and J ends lost 4 bases and 0 bases, in that order; junction bases with no gene match: 4. CDR1 MGHRA and CDR2 YSYEKL come from the germline V gene. The CDR3 here is CASSLSGGDQETQYF. CDR3 DNA sequence: TGCGCCAGCAGCCTCTCGGGGGGGGACCAAGAGACCCAGTACTTC.

The V and J genes are TRBV7-6 and TRBJ2-1; 10 nucleotides line up with TRBD1. Germline CDR1 SGHVS, CDR2 FNYEAQ. This CDR3 region has 16 residues. Trimming removed 4 bases from V and 3 bases from J; junction bases left unmatched: 6. CDR3 in amino acids: CASSSTRDRGYNEQFF. CDR3 in DNA: TGTGCCAGCAGCTCGACCCGGGACAGGGGCTACAATGAGCAGTTCTTC.

This clone was seen more than once but under ten times. The V and J genes are TRBV4-1 and TRBJ2-7, with TRBD2 matching over 10 bases. The V gene end was trimmed by 0 bases and the J gene end by 2 bases; junction bases not matched to a gene: 1. The CDR3 extends over 15 amino acids. CDR1 is MGHRA, CDR2 YSYEKL, per germline. As DNA, the CDR3 is TGCGCCAGCAGCCAAGATCTAGCGGGGGCCTACGAGCAGTACTTC. This gives the protein CASSQDLAGAYEQYF.